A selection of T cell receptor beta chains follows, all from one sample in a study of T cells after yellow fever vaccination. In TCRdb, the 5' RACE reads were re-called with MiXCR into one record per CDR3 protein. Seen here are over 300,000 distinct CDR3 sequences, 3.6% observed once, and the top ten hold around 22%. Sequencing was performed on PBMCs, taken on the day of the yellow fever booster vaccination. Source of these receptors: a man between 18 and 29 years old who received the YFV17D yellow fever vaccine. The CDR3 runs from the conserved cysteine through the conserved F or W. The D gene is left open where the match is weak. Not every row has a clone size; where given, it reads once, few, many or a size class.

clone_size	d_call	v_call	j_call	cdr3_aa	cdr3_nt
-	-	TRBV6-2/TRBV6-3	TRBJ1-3	CASSRPTLSGNTIYF	TGTGCCAGCAGCCGACCGACCCTCTCTGGAAACACCATATATTTT
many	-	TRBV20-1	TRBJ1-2	CSARVRDRSYGYTF	TGCAGTGCTAGAGTCCGGGACCGATCCTATGGCTACACCTTC
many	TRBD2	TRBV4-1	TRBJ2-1	CASSPTMGGGNEQFF	TGCGCCAGCAGCCCAACTATGGGGGGGGGAAATGAGCAGTTCTTC
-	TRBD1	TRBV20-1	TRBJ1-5	CSARITGEGGNQPQHF	TGCAGTGCTAGGATTACAGGGGAAGGAGGCAATCAGCCCCAGCATTTT
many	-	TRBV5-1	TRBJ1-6	CASSLNSGRFTLHF	TGCGCCAGCAGCTTGAATTCCGGACGGTTCACCCTCCACTTT
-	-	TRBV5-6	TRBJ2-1	CASSLVLGASMINEQFF	TGTGCCAGCAGCTTGGTGCTCGGTGCCTCCATGATCAATGAGCAGTTCTTC
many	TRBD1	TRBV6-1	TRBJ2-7	CASSDTGAGTYEQYF	TGTGCCAGCAGTGATACAGGGGCTGGAACCTACGAGCAGTACTTC
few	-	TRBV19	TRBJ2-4	CASSSSVRGWNIQYF	TGTGCCAGTAGTAGCTCCGTCAGGGGATGGAACATTCAGTACTTC
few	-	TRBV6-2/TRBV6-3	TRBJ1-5	CASSPLTPSWGNQPQHF	TGTGCCAGCAGTCCACTCACCCCATCGTGGGGCAATCAGCCCCAGCATTTT
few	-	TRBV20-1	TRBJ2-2	CSARASGQGATGELFF	TGCAGTGCTAGGGCTAGCGGGCAGGGGGCCACCGGGGAGCTGTTTTTT
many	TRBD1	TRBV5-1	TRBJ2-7	CASSLLGTAYEQYF	TGCGCCAGCAGCTTGCTCGGGACAGCCTACGAGCAGTACTTC